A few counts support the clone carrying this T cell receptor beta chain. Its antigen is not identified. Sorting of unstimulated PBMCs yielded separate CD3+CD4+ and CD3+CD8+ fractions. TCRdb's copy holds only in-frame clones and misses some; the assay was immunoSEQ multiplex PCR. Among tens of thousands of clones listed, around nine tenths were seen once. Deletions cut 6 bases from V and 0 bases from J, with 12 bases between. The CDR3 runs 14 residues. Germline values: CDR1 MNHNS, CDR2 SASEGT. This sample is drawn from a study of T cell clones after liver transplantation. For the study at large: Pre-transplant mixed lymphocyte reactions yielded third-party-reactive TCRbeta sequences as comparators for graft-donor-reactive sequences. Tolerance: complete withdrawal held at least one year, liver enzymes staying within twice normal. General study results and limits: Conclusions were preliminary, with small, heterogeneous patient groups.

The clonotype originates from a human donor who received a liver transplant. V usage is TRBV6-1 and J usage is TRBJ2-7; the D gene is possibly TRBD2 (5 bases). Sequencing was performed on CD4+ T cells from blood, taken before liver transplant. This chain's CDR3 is CASSRTVSSYEQYF. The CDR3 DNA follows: TGTGCCAGCAGCCGGACTGTCAGCTCCTACGAGCAGTACTTC.